This TCR beta chain was sequenced during a study of shared clonotypes between healthy human individuals. Study outcomes and limitations: Generation probabilities were higher for clonotypes shared across all four sorted-subset donors than for unshared ones. A limitation of the genetic and exposure-history diversity represented arose from few donors.

As for this clone: Its antigen remains unidentified.

In the sorted-subset replicate PCRs, about 190 ng DNA, around 32,000 T cell genomes, was used. Profiled with immunoSEQ multiplex PCR; TCRdb holds only in-frame clones, not every one. The top ten clones hold 0.37% of a sample with 2 million to 2.5 million clones, around 93% of them seen once. CDR3 length equals 19 residues. The V end lost 4 bases, the J end lost 0 bases, and 23 bases lay between the germline ends. Germline values: CDR1 SGHDT, CDR2 YYEEEE. The TCR sequence derives from a man between 18 and 35 years old in good health. Some clones in this sample may be carry-over from other donors' samples. The sample consisted of naive CD4+ T cells from PBMCs. As to subset: CD45RA+ positively selected. The chain is built from TRBV5-6 and TRBJ2-4; perhaps TRBD2 as D (5 bases). CDR3 sequence reads: CASSLCIGYGILAKNIQYF. The CDR3 region has the DNA TGTGCCAGCAGCCTTTGCATCGGTTACGGGATACTAGCCAAAAACATTCAGTACTTC.